This T cell receptor beta chain appears in the sequencing data of a study of shared clonotypes between healthy human individuals. Study conclusions and caveats: Some naive CD4 clonotypes, around 4.9%, turned up in common across several donors.

The CDR3 is 14 residues long. Germline V CDR1 and CDR2: SEHNR, FQNEAQ (reference sequence). Trimming left V 6 bases short and J 2 bases short, with 13 bases between. Generated by immunoSEQ multiplex PCR, the TCRdb table keeps only in-frame clones and is missing some. The repertoire holds about 2.1 million clones, with roughly 93% as singletons. Concerning this clone: Its antigen is undetermined.

Cells designated naive CD8 were CD45RO-negative and were positively selected for CCR7, with terminally differentiated effector memory CD45RA+ cells excluded. Sequenced input: naive CD8+ T cells from PBMCs. This TCR was recovered from a man aged 18 to 35 in good health. Some clones in this sample may be carry-over from other donors' samples. The rearrangement joins TRBV7-9 to TRBJ1-2, with D perhaps TRBD1 (5 bases). CDR3 DNA: TGTGCCAGCAGTCAAGGACAAATAAACTATGGCTACACCTTC. It codes for CASSQGQINYGYTF.